One and the same sample provided the 6 T cell receptor beta chains below, sequenced in a study of blood T cell repertoires in COVID-19. Profiled with immunoSEQ multiplex PCR; TCRdb holds only in-frame clones, not every one. This sample has roughly 200,000 clones, with 85% to 90% found just once. Sequences were obtained from PBMCs or T cells enriched from blood (not recorded which). All receptors derive from a man in his forties who had recovered from COVID-19.

The genes are TRBV19 and TRBJ1-4; TRBD1 matches at 11 bases. This CDR3 is 15 amino acids long. Germline trimming cut 3 bases from V and 7 bases from J; bases unmatched to any gene: 4. In germline, CDR1 is LNHDA, CDR2 SQIVND (reference sequence). The CDR3 DNA follows: TGTGCCAGTAGTATTGTAGGGACAGGGGGTGAAAAACTGTTTTTT. Its protein is CASSIVGTGGEKLFF.

This chain links TRBV5-1 with TRBJ2-1; 10 bases align to TRBD1. The germline gives CDR1 SGHRS, CDR2 YFSETQ. V dropped 1 base and J dropped 2; count of bases not matched to a gene: 15. This CDR3 contains 20 residues. The CDR3 DNA reads as TGCGCCAGCAGCTTGTCCCGGGGACAGGGGAAGTTAGGAACCTACAATGAGCAGTTCTTC. Residues: CASSLSRGQGKLGTYNEQFF.

The CDR3 is CASSSQGDLNSPLHF. CDR3 in DNA: TGTGCCAGCAGCTCCCAGGGGGACCTTAATTCACCCCTCCACTTT. This chain connects TRBV7-9 to TRBJ1-6; 7 bases match TRBD1. The CDR3 length is 15 residues. Germline V CDR1 and CDR2: SEHNR, FQNEAQ (reference sequence). Unmatched junction bases numbered 6, after V lost 4 bases and J lost 6 bases.

V and J are TRBV30 and TRBJ1-4; D unresolved. CDR3 length: 14 residues. Trimming cost V 8 bases and J 4 bases, with 17 bases left between them. Germline assignment: CDR1 GTSNPN and CDR2 SVGIG (reference sequence). The CDR3 reads CAGTITASNEKLFF. DNA for the CDR3: TGTGCCGGAACAATTACAGCAAGTAATGAAAAACTGTTTTTT.

The chain joins TRBV24-1 to TRBJ1-2; 11 positions agree with TRBD1. J was trimmed by 4 bases and V by 3 bases; bases with no gene match: 3. Germline-derived CDR1 and CDR2 are KGHDR and SFDVKD. CDR3 length: 15 amino acids. The CDR3 bases are TGTGCCACCAGTGATACCGGACAGGGGGCCTATGGCTACACCTTC. It specifies CATSDTGQGAYGYTF.

V gene TRBV2 combines with J gene TRBJ2-3; no clear D gene. The length of the CDR3 is 14 residues. Germline values: CDR1 SNHLY, CDR2 FYNNEI. The V and J ends lost 0 bases and 5 bases respectively, with 9 bases between them. This CDR3 is CASSEAGSRDTQYF. As DNA, the CDR3 is TGTGCCAGCAGTGAAGCGGGCTCTCGAGATACGCAGTATTTT.